The clone carrying this TCR beta chain has ten or more counts. The antigen remains undetermined. These data are taken from a study of early T cells in non-severe SARS-CoV-2 infection. Overall study results and limits: Clonotype matching in VDJdb favored anti-spike CD8 responses and did not capture private and CD4 specificities.

The CDR3 is made up of 14 amino acids. CDR1 is MNHEY and CDR2 is SVGAGI in the germline V gene. V was pared by 6 bases and J by 5 bases, with 8 bases of the junction left unmatched. TCRdb processed the 5' RACE reads anew with MiXCR; each CDR3 protein has one entry. The data show tens of thousands of distinct CDR3 sequences, about 5.8% seen once. This receptor was obtained from an adult who was a healthcare worker with PCR-confirmed SARS-CoV-2 infection or an uninfected control (not recorded which). The V and J genes are TRBV6-5 and TRBJ2-7, with TRBD1 identical over 9 bases. Sample: whole blood. This CDR3 is CASRAGQGIHEQYF. The DNA for the CDR3 is TGTGCCAGCAGAGCTGGACAGGGGATTCACGAGCAGTACTTC.